This entry features one T cell receptor beta chain sequence. No antigen is known for it. Using immunoSEQ multiplex PCR, the repertoire was profiled, and TCRdb retains in-frame clones only, with some absent. This sample yields about 81,000 clones, of which over 75% are seen a single time; roughly 1.5% belongs to the top ten. This sample was taken from a study of Tregs in tolerant kidney transplant recipients. Study conclusions and caveats: Validation in larger populations is needed because few patients were studied. Tolerant patients' donor-specific Tregs expanded beyond overall Tregs, suggesting antigen-driven growth. No direct test of biological reproducibility was done here.

Recipients received nonmyeloablative bone marrow transplants from related graft donors, with transient mixed chimerism. V shed 0 bases and J shed 1 base, with 7 bases lying between them. Germline CDR1 is SGHDT and CDR2 is YYEEEE. This CDR3 has 14 residues. This specimen was CD4+ T cells from blood (PBMCs), taken 24 months after the transplant. The TCR comes from a human patient who received a combined kidney and bone marrow transplant. Certain T cells may be donor cells from the graft. The V gene is TRBV5-6, the J gene TRBJ2-5, with unresolved D. CDR3 nucleotide sequence: TGTGCCAGCAGCTTGGGGTACAGCCAAGAGACCCAGTACTTC. Protein sequence: CASSLGYSQETQYF.